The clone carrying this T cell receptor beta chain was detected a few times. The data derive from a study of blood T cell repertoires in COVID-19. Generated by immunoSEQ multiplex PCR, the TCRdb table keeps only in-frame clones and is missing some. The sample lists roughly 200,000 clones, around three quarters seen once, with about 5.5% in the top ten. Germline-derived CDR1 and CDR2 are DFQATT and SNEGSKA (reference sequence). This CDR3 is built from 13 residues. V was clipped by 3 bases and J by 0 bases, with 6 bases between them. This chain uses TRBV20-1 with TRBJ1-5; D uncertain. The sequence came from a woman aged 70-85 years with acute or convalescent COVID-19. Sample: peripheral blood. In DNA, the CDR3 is TGCAGTGCTAGTGTCCGTAGCAATCAGCCCCAGCATTTT. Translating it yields CSASVRSNQPQHF.